This TCR beta chain was captured in a study of tumor T cells in aggressive B-cell lymphoma. The CDR3 is made up of 17 amino acids. Germline CDR1 MGHRA, CDR2 YSYEKL. After removal of 0 bases from V and 7 bases from J, the junction contained 8 bases not matched to a gene. Assay used: immunoSEQ multiplex PCR; TCRdb lists only in-frame clones, some missing. The table has 950 or so clones, 92% seen once. The chain uses TRBV4-1 and TRBJ2-1; 11 nucleotides match TRBD2. Specimen: tumor tissue. The TCR comes from an adult with diffuse large B cell lymphoma. CDR3 DNA: TGCGCCAGCAGCCAAGATGGAGGACTAGCGGGTGGAAATGAGCAGTTCTTC. Protein sequence: CASSQDGGLAGGNEQFF.